This record covers a single TCR beta chain. Its cognate antigen is unknown. The sequenced template was cDNA made from the entire isolated RNA. Assay: immunoSEQ multiplex PCR; the TCRdb copy retains only in-frame clones and omits some. This sample has 15,000 or so clones, with more than 60% found just once. The data stem from a study of beta chain features in type 1 diabetes. Study-wide results and caveats: In patients and controls equally, PCR might favor templates that are shorter. Cells with high TCR expression could be over-represented by cDNA sequencing. Researchers report that Type 1 diabetes patients had moderately but significantly shorter TCRB CDR3s across all four CD4+ subsets.

Sort purity for all populations was recorded as exceeding 98%. The TCR originated in a man younger than 45 with type 1 diabetes. The sequenced sample consisted of Tregs from blood.

The CDR3 sequence: CASSLVPGLRGYTF. Written as DNA, the CDR3 is TGTGCCAGTAGTTTGGTCCCAGGTCTACGGGGCTACACCTTC. The chain is built from TRBV19 and TRBJ1-2; D remains unclear. Germline CDR1 LNHDA, CDR2 SQIVND (reference sequence). Trimming took off 5 bases at V and 8 bases at J, with 18 bases between the two ends. The CDR3 is 14 amino acids.